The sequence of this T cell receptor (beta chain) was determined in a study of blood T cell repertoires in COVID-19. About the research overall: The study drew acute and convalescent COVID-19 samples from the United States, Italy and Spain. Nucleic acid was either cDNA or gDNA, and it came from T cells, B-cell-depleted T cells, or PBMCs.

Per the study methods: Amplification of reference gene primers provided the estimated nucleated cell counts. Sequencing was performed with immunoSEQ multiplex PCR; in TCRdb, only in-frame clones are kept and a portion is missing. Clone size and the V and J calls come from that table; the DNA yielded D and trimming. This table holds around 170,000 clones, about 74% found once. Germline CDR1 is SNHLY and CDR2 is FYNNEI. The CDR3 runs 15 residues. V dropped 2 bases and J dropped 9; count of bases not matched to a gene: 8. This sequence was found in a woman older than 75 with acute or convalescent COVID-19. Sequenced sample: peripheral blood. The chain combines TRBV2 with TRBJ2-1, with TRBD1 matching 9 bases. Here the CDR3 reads CASSEYPGQGGEQFF. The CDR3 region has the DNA TGTGCCAGCAGTGAATACCCGGGACAGGGTGGTGAGCAGTTCTTC.